This TCR beta chain was recovered during a study of shared clonotypes between healthy human individuals. At the level of the study: Contributing individuals were a couple of females and three males aged 18 to 49. Study results and limitations: The researchers took only blood, and tissue repertoires probably look different. Clonotype sharing among the donors was expected to vary with sequencing depth.

Regarding this clone: Its antigen is as yet unknown.

Input per replicate PCR of unsorted PBMC was about 270 ng DNA, corresponding to 25,000 to 30,000 T cell genomes. Sequencing used immunoSEQ multiplex PCR; TCRdb keeps in-frame clones, though not all of them. The sample lists nearly 500,000 clones; 70% to 80% were seen once. In germline, CDR1 is MRHNA, CDR2 SNTAGT. V shed 0 bases, J shed 1 base, and the junction held 3 bases outside the gene matches. The CDR3 consists of 16 residues. Input material: PBMCs. This TCR came from a middle-aged woman in good health. Some clones in this sample may be carry-over from other donors' samples. The V call is TRBV6-4, the J call TRBJ2-1, with 7 bases that match TRBD1. CDR3 nucleotides: TGTGCCAGCAGTGACTCTCCAGGGGGATCCTACAATGAGCAGTTCTTC. It yields the protein CASSDSPGGSYNEQFF.